This TCR beta chain derives from a study of OX40 agonist ivuxolimab in advanced cancers. Patients were excluded for autoimmune disease history or systemic immunosuppression. V was trimmed by 8 bases and J by 2 bases, leaving 18 bases between them. CDR3 length: 15 residues. In germline, CDR1 is LNHDA, CDR2 SQIVND (reference sequence). The table came from immunoSEQ multiplex PCR; TCRdb's copy has only in-frame clones and leaves some out. The sample lists roughly 53,000 clones, approximately 81% occurring once. The sequence came from an adult with an advanced solid tumor such as melanoma, head and neck, liver or kidney cancer. The chain couples TRBV19 to TRBJ1-2, with a possible D match to TRBD1 (6 bases). The material was CD4+ or CD8+ T cells sorted from blood, obtained in a trial of the OX40 agonist ivuxolimab. The CDR3 region is CASASGAGANYGYTF. CDR3 bases: TGTGCCAGTGCCTCGGGGGCAGGGGCAAACTATGGCTACACCTTC.